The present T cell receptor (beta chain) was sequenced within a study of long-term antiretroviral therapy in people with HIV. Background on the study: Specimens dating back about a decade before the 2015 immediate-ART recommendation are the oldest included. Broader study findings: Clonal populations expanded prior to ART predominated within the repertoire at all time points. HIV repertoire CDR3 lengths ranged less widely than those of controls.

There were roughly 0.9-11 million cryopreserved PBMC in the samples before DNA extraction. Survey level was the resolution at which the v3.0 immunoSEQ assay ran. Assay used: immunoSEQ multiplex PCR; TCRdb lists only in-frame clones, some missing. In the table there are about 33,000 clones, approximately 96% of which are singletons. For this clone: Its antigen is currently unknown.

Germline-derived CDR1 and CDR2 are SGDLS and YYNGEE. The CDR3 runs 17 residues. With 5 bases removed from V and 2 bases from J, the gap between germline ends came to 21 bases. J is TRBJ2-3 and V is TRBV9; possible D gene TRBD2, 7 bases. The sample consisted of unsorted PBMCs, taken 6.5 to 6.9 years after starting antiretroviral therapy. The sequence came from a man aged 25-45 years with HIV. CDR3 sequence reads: CASSEGGGTTSTDTQYF. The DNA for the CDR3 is TGTGCCAGCAGTGAGGGGGGCGGGACTACCTCCACAGATACGCAGTATTTT.